These 30 T cell receptor beta chains were all obtained from the same sample, sequenced in a study of control samples from healthy donors and cancer patients. Produced via immunoSEQ multiplex PCR; TCRdb's table is partial and in-frame only. The sample yields 150,000 to 200,000 clones, about 90% seen once. Sample: blood. The source is a woman in her 50s in good health.

This chain links TRBV11-2 with TRBJ1-6; 7 nucleotides align to TRBD1. CDR1 SGHAT and CDR2 FQNNGV come from the germline V gene. The CDR3 is made up of 14 amino acids. Trimming removed 0 bases from V and 7 bases from J; junction bases left unmatched: 0. DNA for the CDR3: TGTGCCAGCAGCTTAGAACAGGGGAATTCACCCCTCCACTTT. Translation gives CASSLEQGNSPLHF.

The chain joins TRBV5-4 to TRBJ1-3; D perhaps matches TRBD1 (5 bases). The CDR3 covers 14 residues. Looked up from germline, CDR1 is SGHNT and CDR2 is YYREEE (reference sequence). Trimming cost V 0 bases and J 6 bases, with 10 bases left between them. Written as DNA, the CDR3 is TGTGCCAGCAGCTTGGCCCAGGGCCTAAACACCATATATTTT. Protein product: CASSLAQGLNTIYF.

The genes are TRBV14 and TRBJ1-6; 7 bases line up with TRBD1. The germline gives CDR1 SGHDN, CDR2 FVKESK. The CDR3 has 14 amino acids. V shed 7 bases and J 7 bases; nucleotides not matched to a gene: 7. The CDR3 loop reads CASTATGSNSPLHF. As DNA, the CDR3 is TGTGCCAGCACCGCGACAGGGTCGAATTCACCCCTCCACTTT.

The chain recombines TRBV10-3 with TRBJ1-2; TRBD1 might be the D (5 bases). The CDR3 is made up of 13 amino acids. Germline values: CDR1 ENHRY, CDR2 SYGVKD. Deletions cut 10 bases from V and 0 bases from J, with 12 bases between. The CDR3 spells CATGTGANYGYTF. In DNA, the CDR3 is TGTGCCACCGGGACGGGAGCTAACTATGGCTACACCTTC.

J is TRBJ2-7 and V is TRBV30, with TRBD2 matching over 8 bases. This CDR3 is 15 amino acids long. Germline assignment: CDR1 GTSNPN and CDR2 SVGIG (reference sequence). V shed 0 bases, J shed 2 bases, and the junction held 6 bases outside the gene matches. The CDR3 sequence is CAWSVGIAGPYEQYF. The CDR3 DNA reads TGTGCCTGGAGTGTAGGGATAGCGGGACCCTACGAGCAGTACTTC. The variable domain in full, with the rest retrieved from reference TRBV30 and TRBJ2-7, is SQTIHQWPATLVQPVGSPLSLECTVEGTSNPNLYWYRQAAGRGLQLLFYSVGIGQISSEVPQNLSASRPQDRQFILSSKKLLLSDSGFYLCAWSVGIAGPYEQYFGPGTRLTVT.

The chain couples TRBV7-9 to TRBJ2-1, with 10 bases aligning to TRBD2. This CDR3 region has 14 residues. V trimming: 7 bases; J trimming: 8 bases; junction bases outside the gene matches: 8. The germline gives CDR1 SEHNR, CDR2 FQNEAQ (reference sequence). CDR3 bases: TGTGCCAGCACCTGGCTAGCGGGAGAGGATGAGCAGTTCTTC. This translates into CASTWLAGEDEQFF.

This sequence joins TRBV4-1 and TRBJ1-4; D is uncertain. The CDR3 is 13 amino acids. Per the germline V gene, CDR1 is MGHRA and CDR2 is YSYEKL. V shed 4 bases and J shed 8 bases, with 11 bases lying between them. The CDR3 coding sequence is TGCGCCAGCAGCCGAGATCCGGCAGAAAAACTGTTTTTT. It is translated as CASSRDPAEKLFF.

This sequence joins TRBV7-8 and TRBJ1-2; TRBD1 matches 12 bases. V shed 0 bases, J shed 8 bases, and the junction held 4 bases outside the gene matches. The germline V gene encodes CDR1 SGHVS and CDR2 FQNEAQ. This CDR3 spans 15 amino acids. CDR3: CASSLAGQGALGYTF. The CDR3 coding sequence is TGTGCCAGCAGCTTAGCGGGACAGGGGGCGCTGGGCTACACCTTC.

The CDR3 is CASSRARTGPNTEAFF. The CDR3 DNA is TGTGCCAGTAGTAGGGCCCGGACAGGGCCGAACACTGAAGCTTTCTTT. The chain couples TRBV19 to TRBJ1-1; 8 bases fit TRBD1. Per the germline V gene, CDR1 is LNHDA and CDR2 is SQIVND (reference sequence). CDR3 size: 16 residues. V shed 4 bases and J 1 base; nucleotides not matched to a gene: 8.

The chain joins TRBV18 to TRBJ2-3, with TRBD2 matching 12 bases. The germline V gene has CDR1 KGHSH and CDR2 LQKENI. Trimming cost V 3 bases and J 1 base; bases outside gene matches: 2. CDR3 length: 16 amino acids. The CDR3 DNA follows: TGTGCCAGCTCACCGGGACTAGCGGGCGGCACAGATACGCAGTATTTT. Amino acids: CASSPGLAGGTDTQYF. Combining the CDR3 with reference TRBV18 and TRBJ2-3 gives the whole variable domain NAGVMQNPRHLVRRRGQEARLRCSPMKGHSHVYWYRQLPEEGLKFMVYLQKENIIDESGMPKERFSAEFPKEGPSILRIQQVVRGDSAAYFCASSPGLAGGTDTQYFGPGTRLTVL.

This chain links TRBV28 with TRBJ1-1; no clear D gene. This CDR3 region has 13 residues. Germline V gene data show CDR1 as MDHEN and CDR2 as SYDVKM. The V and J ends lost 7 bases and 1 base respectively, with 10 bases between them. The CDR3 loop is CASKSTQNTEAFF. The CDR3 DNA is TGTGCCAGCAAGTCGACCCAGAACACTGAAGCTTTCTTT. Combining the CDR3 with reference TRBV28 and TRBJ1-1 gives the whole variable domain DVKVTQSSRYLVKRTGEKVFLECVQDMDHENMFWYRQDPGLGLRLIYFSYDVKMKEKGDIPEGYSVSREKKERFSLILESASTNQTSMYLCASKSTQNTEAFFGQGTRLTVV.

The chain recombines TRBV5-5 with TRBJ1-1, with a tentative D call TRBD1 (5 bases). Germline V CDR1 and CDR2: SGHKS, YYEKEE (reference sequence). There are 15 residues in the CDR3. The V end lost 3 bases, the J end lost 0 bases, and 12 bases lay between the germline ends. The CDR3 DNA reads TGTGCCAGCAGCTCTGTTGGGGGATTGAACACTGAAGCTTTCTTT. Its translation is CASSSVGGLNTEAFF.

V and J are TRBV5-1 and TRBJ2-1; TRBD1 agrees at 7 bases. The V segment lost 7 bases and the J segment 6 bases; nucleotides outside the gene matches: 10. Germline loops: CDR1 SGHRS, CDR2 YFSETQ. The CDR3 is made up of 14 amino acids. CDR3 amino acids: CASSRDSLLNEQFF. CDR3 coding DNA: TGCGCCAGCTCCCGGGACAGTTTACTCAATGAGCAGTTCTTC.

The rearrangement uses TRBV28 and TRBJ2-2; TRBD2 matches 7 bases. The CDR3 has 13 amino acids. CDR1 is MDHEN and CDR2 is SYDVKM in the germline V gene. After removal of 8 bases from V and 6 bases from J, the junction contained 6 bases not matched to a gene. The CDR3 here is CASGGVLAGELFF. CDR3 nucleotide sequence: TGTGCCAGCGGGGGGGTTTTGGCCGGGGAGCTGTTTTTT.

The genes are TRBV27 and TRBJ2-7; perhaps TRBD1 as D (5 bases). Germline V CDR1 and CDR2: MNHEY, SMNVEV (reference sequence). CDR3 length: 14 residues. V was shortened by 10 bases and J by 1 base, with 17 bases between the two germline ends. The CDR3 bases are TGTGCCACCGCTGAATTGGACAAGTCCTACGAGCAGTACTTC. It specifies CATAELDKSYEQYF.

The chain couples TRBV6-5 to TRBJ1-2, with 12 bases identical to TRBD1. The V gene end was trimmed by 7 bases and the J gene end by 6 bases; junction bases not matched to a gene: 3. The CDR3 consists of 13 residues. CDR1 and CDR2 (germline): MNHEY, SVGAGI. CDR3 region: CASTRDRGHGYTF. CDR3 DNA: TGTGCCAGCACCCGGGACAGGGGGCATGGCTACACCTTC.

This clone was observed a single time. The CDR3 nucleotides are TGTGCCCGAAAAACCAGCGGGAGCGCCTACAATGAGCAGTTCTTC. Its protein is CARKTSGSAYNEQFF. The rearrangement joins TRBV2 to TRBJ2-1; TRBD2 matches 8 bases. The junction had 11 bases not matched to a gene; V was cut back by 11 bases and J by 2 bases. The CDR3 has 15 residues. CDR1 SNHLY and CDR2 FYNNEI come from the germline V gene. Drawing the rest from reference TRBV2 and TRBJ2-1, the complete variable domain is EPEVTQTPSHQVTQMGQEVILRCVPISNHLYFYWYRQILGQKVEFLVSFYNNEISEKSEIFDDQFSVERPDGSNFTLKIRSTKLEDSAMYFCARKTSGSAYNEQFFGPGTRLTVL.

The chain links TRBV2 to TRBJ2-6; TRBD1 is a possible D gene (5 bases). Per the germline V gene, CDR1 is SNHLY and CDR2 is FYNNEI. V was cut by 4 bases and J by 0 bases, with 13 bases left in between. The CDR3 extends over 17 amino acids. The CDR3 DNA sequence: TGTGCCAGCAGTGCCAGGGCGAGTCGCTCTGGGGCCAACGTCCTGACTTTC. This encodes CASSARASRSGANVLTF.

The sample holds one count of this clone. This chain connects TRBV2 to TRBJ2-2, with D unclear. CDR1 is SNHLY, CDR2 FYNNEI, per germline. Between the trimmed V and J ends, which lost 2 bases and 0 bases, there was a span of 16 bases. This CDR3 region has 18 residues. This CDR3 is CASSEISVSTPNTGELFF. The CDR3 region has the DNA TGTGCCAGCAGTGAAATATCCGTTTCGACCCCGAACACCGGGGAGCTGTTTTTT.

This chain connects TRBV27 to TRBJ1-2, with 7 bases identical to TRBD1. Germline CDR1 MNHEY, CDR2 SMNVEV (reference sequence). This CDR3 has 15 residues. With V trimmed by 5 bases and J by 5 bases, 11 bases remained unmatched. CDR3 protein: CASSPQGLTSYGYTF. CDR3 coding DNA: TGTGCCAGCAGTCCACAGGGGCTGACCTCGTATGGCTACACCTTC.

The chain carries TRBV9 and TRBJ1-2; maybe TRBD1 (6 bases). The CDR3 length is 11 residues. The V end was cut by 7 bases, the J end by 5 bases, with 9 bases between. Germline lookup yields CDR1 SGDLS and CDR2 YYNGEE. The chain's CDR3 is CASYGQYGYTF. For the CDR3, the DNA is TGTGCCAGCTACGGACAGTATGGCTACACCTTC.

The chain employs TRBV5-1 and TRBJ1-4; no definite D call. CDR1 and CDR2 (germline): SGHRS, YFSETQ. This CDR3 has 14 residues. V was clipped by 0 bases and J by 4 bases, with 7 bases between them. CDR3 loop: CASSLGVGNEKLFF. CDR3 in DNA: TGCGCCAGCAGCTTGGGGGTTGGTAATGAAAAACTGTTTTTT.

This chain connects TRBV10-3 to TRBJ1-1, with 9 bases fitting TRBD1. Germline CDR1 reads ENHRY; CDR2 reads SYGVKD. V trimming: 6 bases; J trimming: 7 bases; junction bases outside the gene matches: 12. The CDR3 loop spans 15 amino acids. CDR3 coding DNA: TGTGCCATCAGCGTCGGGACAGGGCAGATTTATGAAGCTTTCTTT. This translates into CAISVGTGQIYEAFF.

J is TRBJ2-5 and V is TRBV20-1; D is perhaps TRBD1 or TRBD2 (5 bases each). Germline assignment: CDR1 DFQATT and CDR2 SNEGSKA (reference sequence). Trimming shortened V by 1 base and J by 5 bases, and 5 bases separated the two germline ends. The CDR3 spans 11 residues. CDR3 bases: TGCAGTGCTAGAGGGGGGGAGACCCAGTACTTC. As protein: CSARGGETQYF.

The count of this clone is one. The chain couples TRBV9 to TRBJ2-5, with D uncertain. Trimming shortened V by 0 bases and J by 4 bases, and 7 bases separated the two germline ends. This CDR3 is 13 amino acids long. Germline loops: CDR1 SGDLS, CDR2 YYNGEE. The CDR3 protein is CASSVGILETQYF. The CDR3 bases are TGTGCCAGCAGCGTAGGTATTTTAGAGACCCAGTACTTC.

The chain is built from TRBV6-4 and TRBJ2-2, with D unclear. Trimming removed 4 bases at V and 2 bases at J, with 5 bases between. CDR3 length equals 13 residues. Per germline, CDR1 MRHNA and CDR2 SNTAGT. Written as DNA, the CDR3 is TGTGCCAGCAGTGTCGGTAACACCGGGGAGCTGTTTTTT. Protein: CASSVGNTGELFF.

The chain is built from TRBV12-3 or TRBV12-4 and TRBJ1-2; 7 bases are shared with TRBD1. This CDR3 contains 13 residues. V was pared by 7 bases and J by 2 bases, with 4 bases of the junction left unmatched. CDR3 in amino acids: CASTRQGNYGYTF. CDR3 DNA: TGTGCCAGCACTAGACAGGGCAACTATGGCTACACCTTC.

V usage is TRBV24-1 and J usage is TRBJ2-1; 8 nucleotides match TRBD2. Germline CDR1 reads KGHDR; CDR2 reads SFDVKD. V lost 4 bases and J lost 1; bases outside the gene matches: 2. The CDR3 extends over 15 amino acids. This CDR3 reads CATSELAGSYNEQFF. The CDR3 nucleotides read TGTGCCACCAGTGAATTAGCGGGGTCCTACAATGAGCAGTTCTTC.

The chain recombines TRBV5-1 with TRBJ1-2; TRBD1 matches at 10 bases. Trimming cost V 9 bases and J 3 bases; bases outside gene matches: 5. The CDR3 loop spans 13 amino acids. Per germline, CDR1 SGHRS and CDR2 YFSETQ. CDR3 in amino acids: CATGTGEDYGYTF. CDR3 nucleotide sequence: TGCGCCACGGGGACAGGGGAAGACTATGGCTACACCTTC.

As concerns this clone: This sample also contains other DNA sequences that code for the same CDR3. The chain combines TRBV24-1 with TRBJ1-2; weak D call: TRBD1 (6 bases). Germline V gene lookup returns CDR1 KGHDR and CDR2 SFDVKD. The CDR3 spans 14 residues. V was clipped by 3 bases and J by 4 bases, with 11 bases between them. CDR3 sequence reads: CATSDPGDGYGYTF. CDR3 DNA: TGTGCCACCAGTGATCCAGGGGACGGCTATGGCTACACCTTC.